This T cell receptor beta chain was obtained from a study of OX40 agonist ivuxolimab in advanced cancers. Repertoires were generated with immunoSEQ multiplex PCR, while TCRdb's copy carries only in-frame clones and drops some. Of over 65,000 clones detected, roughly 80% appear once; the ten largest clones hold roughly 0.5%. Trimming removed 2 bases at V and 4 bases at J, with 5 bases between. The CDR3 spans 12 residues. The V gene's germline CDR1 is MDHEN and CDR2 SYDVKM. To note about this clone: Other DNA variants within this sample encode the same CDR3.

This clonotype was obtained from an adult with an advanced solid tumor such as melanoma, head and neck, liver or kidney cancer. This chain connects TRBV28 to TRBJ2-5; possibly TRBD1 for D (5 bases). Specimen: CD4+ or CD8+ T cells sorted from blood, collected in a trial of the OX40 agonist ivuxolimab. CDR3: CASSLRGETQYF. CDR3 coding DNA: TGTGCCAGCAGTTTAAGGGGAGAGACCCAGTACTTC. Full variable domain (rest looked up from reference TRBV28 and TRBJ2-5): DVKVTQSSRYLVKRTGEKVFLECVQDMDHENMFWYRQDPGLGLRLIYFSYDVKMKEKGDIPEGYSVSREKKERFSLILESASTNQTSMYLCASSLRGETQYFGPGTRLLVL.